The 3 T cell receptor beta chains below come from one sample, sequenced in a study of glioma-infiltrating T cells. Amplification of TCR alpha and beta CDR3 regions from RNA used iRepertoire nested multiplex PCR. TCRdb re-analysed the multiplex PCR reads in MiXCR, keeping a single row per CDR3 protein. This sample carries about 210,000 distinct CDR3 sequences, over 25% of them seen once, and the ten largest clones take 20%. What was sequenced was glioma tissue, nonneoplastic brain tissue, or PBMCs (not recorded which). The receptors were sampled from a human donor with low-grade glioma or glioblastoma, undergoing nonglioma brain surgery, or in good health (not recorded which).

This clonotype was detected ten times or more. V gene TRBV19 combines with J gene TRBJ2-1, with TRBD2 as a possible D gene (5 bases). The V gene's germline CDR1 is LNHDA and CDR2 SQIVND (reference sequence). The CDR3 is 12 residues long. Between the trimmed V and J ends, which lost 6 bases and 8 bases, there was a span of 11 bases. The CDR3 loop reads CASRSGIHEQFF. DNA of the CDR3: TGTGCCAGTAGATCGGGGATCCATGAGCAGTTCTTC.

V and J are TRBV15 and TRBJ1-1; D ambiguous. The CDR3 covers 13 residues. Germline V gene data show CDR1 as LNHNV and CDR2 as YYDKDF (reference sequence). The ends were cut back, 3 bases at V and 7 bases at J, with 12 bases in the middle. In nucleotides, the CDR3 is TGTGCCACCAGCAGTTACTCCGGGTTTGAAGCTTTCTTT. Residues: CATSSYSGFEAFF.

Many counts were recorded for this clonotype. The genes are TRBV6-2 or TRBV6-3 and TRBJ2-7; tentative D call: TRBD1 (6 bases). The germline CDR1 and CDR2 sequences are MNHEY and SVGEGT. This CDR3 comprises 18 residues. V lost 2 bases and J 1 base, leaving 21 bases between the germline ends. As DNA, the CDR3 is TGTGCCAGCAGTTACCCGGTCCTTCCAGGACAGCTTTCCTACGAGCAGTACTTC. It is translated as CASSYPVLPGQLSYEQYF.